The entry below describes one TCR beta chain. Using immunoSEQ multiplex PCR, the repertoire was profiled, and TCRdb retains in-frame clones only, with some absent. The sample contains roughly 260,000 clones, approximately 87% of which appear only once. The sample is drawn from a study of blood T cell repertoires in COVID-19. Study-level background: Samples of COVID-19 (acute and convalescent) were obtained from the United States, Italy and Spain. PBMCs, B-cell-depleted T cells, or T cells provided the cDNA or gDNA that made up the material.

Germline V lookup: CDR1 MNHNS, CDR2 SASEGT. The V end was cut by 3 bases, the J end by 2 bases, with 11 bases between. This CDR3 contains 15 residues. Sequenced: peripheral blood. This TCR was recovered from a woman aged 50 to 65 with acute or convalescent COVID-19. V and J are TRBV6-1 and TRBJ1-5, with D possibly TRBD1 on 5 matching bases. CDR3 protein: CASSEGTGGNQPQHF. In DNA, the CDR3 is TGTGCCAGCAGTGAGGGAACAGGAGGCAATCAGCCCCAGCATTTT.